The present entry profiles one T cell receptor beta chain with its context. This sample is part of a study of shared clonotypes between healthy human individuals. Looked up from germline, CDR1 is MGHRA and CDR2 is YSYEKL. The V and J ends lost 4 bases and 5 bases, in that order; junction bases with no gene match: 7. The CDR3 covers 16 residues. Naive CD8 cells lacked CD45RO, underwent positive selection for CCR7 and left out terminally differentiated effector memory CD45RA+ cells. The data were produced by immunoSEQ multiplex PCR, yet TCRdb's version contains in-frame clones alone and is incomplete. The sample lists about 2.2 million clones, 93% occurring once.

The sample comprised naive CD8+ T cells from PBMCs. The sequence was obtained from a man aged 18 to 29 in good health. Some clones in this sample may be carry-over from other donors' samples. The chain employs TRBV4-1 and TRBJ2-7, with 14 bases aligning to TRBD2. CDR3 in amino acids: CASSPWTSGRFDEQYF. CDR3 nucleotides: TGCGCCAGCAGCCCATGGACTAGCGGGAGGTTTGACGAGCAGTACTTC.